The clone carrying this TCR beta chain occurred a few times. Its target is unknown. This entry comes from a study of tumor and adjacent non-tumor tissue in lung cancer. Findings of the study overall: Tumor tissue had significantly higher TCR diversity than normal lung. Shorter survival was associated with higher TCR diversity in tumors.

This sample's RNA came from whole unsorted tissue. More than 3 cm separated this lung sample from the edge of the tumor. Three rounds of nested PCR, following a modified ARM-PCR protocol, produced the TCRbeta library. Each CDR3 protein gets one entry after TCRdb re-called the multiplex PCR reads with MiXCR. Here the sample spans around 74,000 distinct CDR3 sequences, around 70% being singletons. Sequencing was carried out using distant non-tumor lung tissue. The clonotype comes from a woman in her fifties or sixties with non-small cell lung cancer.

The CDR3 coding sequence is TGCGCCAGCAGATCGGGACTAGCGGGAATTTACGAGCAGTACTTC. This sequence encodes CASRSGLAGIYEQYF. The gene calls are TRBV5-1 and TRBJ2-7; TRBD2 matches at 13 bases. Germline lookup yields CDR1 SGHRS and CDR2 YFSETQ. The CDR3 covers 15 residues. V was clipped by 5 bases and J by 4 bases; unmatched bases: 6.